A selection of T cell receptor beta chains follows, all from one sample in a study of PD-1 blockade in classical Hodgkin lymphoma. Libraries were prepared by immunoSEQ multiplex PCR; TCRdb keeps only in-frame clonotypes and omits some of them. Of 100,000 to 120,000 clones listed, roughly 90% are singletons. The specimen comprised peripheral blood mononuclear cells (PBMCs), sampled before the fourth cycle of nivolumab. These receptors were obtained from a human donor with classical Hodgkin lymphoma. Each CDR3 is given with its conserved first and last residue. D genes are given only for firm matches. Rows may omit the clone size; those that give it use once, few, many or a size class.

V gene: TRBV27; D gene: .; clone size: .; J gene: TRBJ2-2; CDR3 protein: CASTFDGPNTGELFF; CDR3 DNA: TGTGCCAGCACCTTTGACGGTCCGAACACCGGGGAGCTGTTTTTT
V gene: TRBV30; D gene: .; clone size: .; J gene: TRBJ2-1; CDR3 protein: CASQTGALVSGTPFF; CDR3 DNA: TGTGCCTCGCAGACAGGGGCGCTGGTTAGCGGGACCCCGTTCTTC
V gene: TRBV27; D gene: TRBD1; clone size: .; J gene: TRBJ2-1; CDR3 protein: CASSLVGTAYNEQFF; CDR3 DNA: TGTGCCAGCAGTTTAGTTGGGACAGCCTACAATGAGCAGTTCTTC
V gene: TRBV11-2; D gene: .; clone size: .; J gene: TRBJ1-5; CDR3 protein: CASSLDRGGYQPQHF; CDR3 DNA: TGTGCCAGCAGCTTAGACCGGGGGGGCTATCAGCCCCAGCATTTT
V gene: TRBV28; D gene: .; clone size: .; J gene: TRBJ2-1; CDR3 protein: CASSEGYIDEQFF; CDR3 DNA: TGTGCCAGCAGTGAGGGCTATATCGATGAGCAGTTCTTC
V gene: TRBV6-1; D gene: .; clone size: once; J gene: TRBJ1-3; CDR3 protein: CASQQGPGNTIYF; CDR3 DNA: TGTGCCAGTCAACAGGGTCCCGGAAACACCATATATTTT
V gene: TRBV27; D gene: .; clone size: .; J gene: TRBJ2-1; CDR3 protein: CASRTIGDARGNEQFF; CDR3 DNA: TGTGCCAGCAGGACAATCGGGGACGCGCGAGGGAATGAGCAGTTCTTC
V gene: TRBV6-5; D gene: TRBD1; clone size: .; J gene: TRBJ1-2; CDR3 protein: CASSYETGGGYTF; CDR3 DNA: TGTGCCAGCAGTTACGAAACAGGGGGTGGCTACACCTTC
V gene: TRBV25-1; D gene: .; clone size: .; J gene: TRBJ2-5; CDR3 protein: CASSEAGTETQYF; CDR3 DNA: TGTGCCAGCAGTGAGGCGGGGACAGAGACCCAGTACTTC
V gene: TRBV27; D gene: .; clone size: .; J gene: TRBJ1-3; CDR3 protein: CASRPGGGGNTIYF; CDR3 DNA: TGTGCCAGCCGCCCGGGGGGCGGCGGAAACACCATATATTTT
V gene: TRBV9; D gene: TRBD1; clone size: .; J gene: TRBJ1-2; CDR3 protein: CASSVGGGTNNYGYTF; CDR3 DNA: TGTGCCAGCAGCGTAGGAGGGGGCACCAATAACTATGGCTACACCTTC
V gene: TRBV29-1; D gene: .; clone size: .; J gene: TRBJ2-2; CDR3 protein: CSVGDYTGELFF; CDR3 DNA: TGCAGCGTGGGAGATTACACCGGGGAGCTGTTTTTT
V gene: TRBV12-5; D gene: TRBD1; clone size: .; J gene: TRBJ1-1; CDR3 protein: CASGLMGAGGEAFF; CDR3 DNA: TGTGCTAGTGGTTTGATGGGAGCAGGGGGTGAAGCTTTCTTT
V gene: TRBV21-1; D gene: .; clone size: .; J gene: TRBJ2-1; CDR3 protein: CASTKAGRGYNEQFF; CDR3 DNA: TGTGCCAGCACCAAAGCGGGAAGGGGTTACAATGAGCAGTTCTTC
V gene: TRBV6-1; D gene: .; clone size: .; J gene: TRBJ2-3; CDR3 protein: CASKKRDTDTQYF; CDR3 DNA: TGTGCCAGCAAAAAAAGGGACACAGATACGCAGTATTTT
V gene: TRBV4-3; D gene: .; clone size: few; J gene: TRBJ1-4; CDR3 protein: CASSQDRVGTGSEKLFF; CDR3 DNA: TGCGCCAGCAGCCAAGATCGGGTCGGTACAGGCTCTGAAAAACTGTTTTTT
V gene: TRBV5-1; D gene: .; clone size: once; J gene: TRBJ1-1; CDR3 protein: CASSLLGPYGTEAFF; CDR3 DNA: TGCGCCAGCAGCCTTCTAGGTCCTTATGGCACTGAAGCTTTCTTT
V gene: TRBV4-1; D gene: TRBD2; clone size: .; J gene: TRBJ2-7; CDR3 protein: CASSQDMAGVNEQYF; CDR3 DNA: TGCGCCAGCAGCCAAGATATGGCGGGAGTTAACGAGCAGTACTTC
V gene: TRBV6-5; D gene: TRBD2; clone size: .; J gene: TRBJ2-1; CDR3 protein: CASKTREISYNEQFF; CDR3 DNA: TGTGCCAGCAAAACGCGGGAGATCTCCTACAATGAGCAGTTCTTC
V gene: TRBV30; D gene: TRBD1; clone size: .; J gene: TRBJ1-2; CDR3 protein: CAWSAGQGDGYTF; CDR3 DNA: TGTGCCTGGAGTGCCGGACAGGGTGATGGCTACACCTTC
V gene: TRBV18; D gene: .; clone size: .; J gene: TRBJ1-1; CDR3 protein: CASSPLAGRGTEAFF; CDR3 DNA: TGTGCCAGCTCACCATTGGCAGGAAGAGGCACTGAAGCTTTCTTT
V gene: TRBV4-1; D gene: .; clone size: once; J gene: TRBJ2-7; CDR3 protein: CASSPQGNYEQYF; CDR3 DNA: TGCGCCAGCAGCCCCCAGGGGAACTACGAGCAGTACTTC
V gene: TRBV5-1; D gene: .; clone size: .; J gene: TRBJ1-1; CDR3 protein: CATSETHSWNTEAFF; CDR3 DNA: TGCGCCACCAGCGAGACCCACAGTTGGAACACTGAAGCTTTCTTT
V gene: TRBV29-1; D gene: TRBD2; clone size: .; J gene: TRBJ2-3; CDR3 protein: CSARLAFPPDTQYF; CDR3 DNA: TGCAGCGCAAGACTAGCTTTCCCCCCAGATACGCAGTATTTT
V gene: TRBV19; D gene: TRBD1; clone size: .; J gene: TRBJ1-2; CDR3 protein: CASSIKGAAPRFSGYGYTF; CDR3 DNA: TGTGCCAGTAGTATAAAGGGGGCCGCGCCTCGGTTCTCGGGCTATGGCTACACCTTC
V gene: TRBV10-1; D gene: .; clone size: .; J gene: TRBJ2-7; CDR3 protein: CASSESTEDNYEQYF; CDR3 DNA: TGCGCCAGCAGTGAAAGTACGGAGGACAACTACGAGCAGTACTTC